Given below is one T cell receptor (beta chain) in context. What antigen it recognizes has not been identified. No base quality information exists; no much larger clone differs at one position. Donors formed part of the validation cohort, which comprised over a hundred subjects and was distinct from the first cohort of under 800 subjects. The sample comes from a study of cytomegalovirus exposure and HLA in healthy donors (dated by TCRdb to 2016 to 2017). Study-wide context: The 500 to 800 repertoires of the first cohort and the 120 validation repertoires were produced on the same platform, according to a later analysis. The study aimed to test whether signatures of past pathogen exposure could be identified by cataloging public T cell receptors. In addition to the first cohort of approximately 670 subjects, a separate validation cohort of 120 different subjects was used. High-throughput TCR immunosequencing, statistical association of individual TCRs with disease status, and machine learning were combined to predict cytomegalovirus infection status. General findings and caveats noted by the study authors: While some public TCRs were present in many individuals, most TCR sequences turned up only very rarely across donors. In vitro tests confirmed that three of the cytomegalovirus-associated TCR beta chains recognize cytomegalovirus antigens. Of the cluster scores, approximately 94% were above 0 in a later analysis, which found that TCRs clustered in the first cohort also tended to co-occur in the approximately 130 validation repertoires. A later analysis had no HLA typing for the validation cohort, so co-occurrence there was scored across all 110 or so repertoires. The authors suggested that the approach could potentially be extended to other disease states and immunological phenotypes. The study listed 164 TCR beta chains as associated with cytomegalovirus. The classifier was reported to diagnose cytomegalovirus status with high specificity and sensitivity in both the original and validation cohorts.

The library was built by means of the immunoSEQ multiplex PCR assay. As for how the authors treated the data: To diagnose cytomegalovirus status from the catalog of TCR beta chain sequences, a statistical classification framework was built. Imported from immuneACCESS, the table was reduced by TCRdb to in-frame sequences with V and J called. These copies leave out some clones; in studies compared against another copy, an unresolved V gene accounts for under half, and the cause of the remainder is not known. For V, J and clone size, that table is used; D and trimming come from the DNA. In this sample the table shows about 160,000 clones, 89% of which occur a single time. The biggest ten clones account for around 4.4% of the sample. The junction carries 7 bases between V and J, which are trimmed by 0 bases and 0 bases respectively. Including cysteine and phenylalanine, the CDR3 has 15 amino acids. Just the 45-base CDR3 DNA is kept, in frame starting at base 1. CDR1 and CDR2, per the germline V gene, are SGHRS and YFSETQ.

The rearrangement joined TRBV5-1 to TRBJ1-3; the D gene is perhaps TRBD1, on 5 matching bases. The sequence derives from a man between 18 and 35 years old in good health and CMV-seropositive. Sequenced input: PBMCs. In nucleotide form, the sequence is TGCGCCAGCAGCTTGGCCCAGGGCTCTGGAAACACCATATATTTT. Its amino acids are CASSLAQGSGNTIYF.